This record concerns one TCR beta chain sequence. This sample was included in a study of blood T cell repertoires in COVID-19. Profiled with immunoSEQ multiplex PCR; TCRdb holds only in-frame clones, not every one. The sample includes about 88,000 clones, about 82% of them seen just once. The CDR3 has 18 residues. V was shortened by 1 base and J by 5 bases, with 22 bases between the two germline ends. CDR1 SGHTA and CDR2 FQGNSA come from the germline V gene. The sequencing input was peripheral blood. The rearrangement uses TRBV7-2 and TRBJ2-3; a possible D gene is TRBD2 (5 bases). This TCR derives from a human donor in a cohort sampled during active COVID-19. The CDR3 protein is CASSLGTRGQSVLDTQYF. As DNA, the CDR3 is TGTGCCAGCAGCTTAGGGACCCGAGGGCAATCGGTACTAGATACGCAGTATTTT.